This T cell receptor (beta chain) came from a study of T cell changes during pregnancy in multiple sclerosis. CDR3 size: 12 residues. Germline V gives CDR1 LNHNV, CDR2 YYDKDF (reference sequence). Trimming took 1 base from V and 5 from J, leaving 5 bases between them. Here immunoSEQ multiplex PCR was the method, and the copy in TCRdb shows in-frame clones only, minus some. The sample gives about 47,000 clones, about 90% of which show up once; 1.9% is in the top ten. This rearrangement joins TRBV15 to TRBJ2-5; D call uncertain. This TCR derives from a female donor with multiple sclerosis, enrolled in a pregnancy study. The sequences come from peripheral blood, collected in the first trimester of pregnancy. The CDR3 protein is CATSRARETQYF. The CDR3 nucleotides read TGTGCCACCAGCAGAGCCCGGGAGACCCAGTACTTC. Full variable domain (rest looked up from reference TRBV15 and TRBJ2-5): DAMVIQNPRYQVTQFGKPVTLSCSQTLNHNVMYWYQQKSSQAPKLLFHYYDKDFNNEADTPDNFQSRRPNTSFCFLDIRSPGLGDTAMYLCATSRARETQYFGPGTRLLVL.